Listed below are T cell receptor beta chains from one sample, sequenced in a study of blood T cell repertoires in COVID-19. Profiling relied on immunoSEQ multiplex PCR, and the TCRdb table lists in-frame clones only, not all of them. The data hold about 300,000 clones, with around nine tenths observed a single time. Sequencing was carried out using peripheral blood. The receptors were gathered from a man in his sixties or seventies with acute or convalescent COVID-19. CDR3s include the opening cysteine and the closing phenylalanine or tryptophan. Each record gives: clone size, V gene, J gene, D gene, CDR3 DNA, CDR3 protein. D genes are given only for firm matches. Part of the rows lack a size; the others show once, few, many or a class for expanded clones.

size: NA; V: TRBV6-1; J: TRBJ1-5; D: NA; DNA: TGTGCCAGCAGTGAAAGGAGGCAGGGGAGCAATCCCCAGCATTTT; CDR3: CASSERRQGSNPQHF
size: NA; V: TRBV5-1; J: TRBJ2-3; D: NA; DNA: TGCGCCAGCAGCGAGGACAGTGGGGCAGATACGCAGTATTTT; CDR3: CASSEDSGADTQYF
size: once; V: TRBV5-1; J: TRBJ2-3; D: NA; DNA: TGCGCCAGCAGCTTCGGTAAAAGCACAGATACGCAGTATTTT; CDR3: CASSFGKSTDTQYF
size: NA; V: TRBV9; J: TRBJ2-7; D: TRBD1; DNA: TGTGCCAGCAGCGTAGGACCGGGACAGGGATACGAGCAGTACTTC; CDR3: CASSVGPGQGYEQYF
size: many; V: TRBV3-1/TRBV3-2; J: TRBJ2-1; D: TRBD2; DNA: TGTGCCAGCAGCCAAGATAGCGGGGGGTACAATGAGCAGTTCTTC; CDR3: CASSQDSGGYNEQFF
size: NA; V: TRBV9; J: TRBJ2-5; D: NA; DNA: TGTGCCAGCAGCGTTTGGCTAGTGGGGACCCAGTACTTC; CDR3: CASSVWLVGTQYF
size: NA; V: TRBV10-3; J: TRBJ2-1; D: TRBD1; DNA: TGTGCCATCAGACAGGGGGACTACAATGAGCAGTTCTTC; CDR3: CAIRQGDYNEQFF
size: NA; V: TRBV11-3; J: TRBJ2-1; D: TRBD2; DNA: TGTGCCAGCAGCCCCGTGGTGGGAGGGCCGGGTGAGCAGTTCTTC; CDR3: CASSPVVGGPGEQFF
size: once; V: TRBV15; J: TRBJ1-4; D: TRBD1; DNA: TGTGCCACCAGTAAAGGGGGCAGGGAAAAACTGTTTTTT; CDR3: CATSKGGREKLFF
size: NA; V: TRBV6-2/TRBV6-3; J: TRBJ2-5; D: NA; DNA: TGTGCCAGCAGTAGACTGTACCAAGAGACCCAGTACTTC; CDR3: CASSRLYQETQYF